This T cell receptor (beta chain) was profiled in a study of T-cell memory formation after mild COVID-19. Regarding the study as a whole: Some clones that responded were present in memory (sampled pre-infection), which suggests cross-reactive memory joined. Day 37-peaking second-wave clones had unconfirmed SARS-CoV-2 specificity. Contracting CD4+ clones sat mainly in CM and EM; CD8+ in EMRA.

The TCR alpha and TCR beta cDNA libraries, bearing sample barcodes and UMIs, were generated by 5'RACE using constant-segment primers. TCRdb re-called the 5' RACE reads with MiXCR, one entry per CDR3 protein. This table holds some 250,000 distinct CDR3 sequences, over 9% found once. The CDR3 runs to 13 residues. Germline-derived CDR1 and CDR2 are KGHDR and SFDVKD. V was pared by 2 bases and J by 4 bases, with 5 bases between. For this clonotype: Its antigen is not identified.

Sequenced sample: PBMCs or a T cell subset sorted from them (not recorded which). The chain employs TRBV24-1 and TRBJ1-3, with D unresolved. The sequence was collected from a man aged 18 to 30 who had mild COVID-19 (a few samples of this study predate the infection). Cell type and time point are not known. CDR3 sequence (DNA): TGTGCCACCAGTGATTATCGGGGAAACACCATATATTTT. It specifies CATSDYRGNTIYF.